Sequencing of this T cell receptor (beta chain) was carried out in a study of blood T cell repertoires in COVID-19. Study information: The study drew acute and convalescent COVID-19 samples from the United States, Italy and Spain. Sample material is recorded as cDNA or gDNA derived from T cells, B-cell-depleted T cells, or PBMCs.

Participants were placed into cohorts based on the clinical history they reported. In the original workflow: Reference gene primer amplification gave nucleated cell count estimates. The method was immunoSEQ multiplex PCR; TCRdb's version includes in-frame clones alone and lacks a portion of them. The V and J calls and clone size are taken from that table; D and trimming were inferred from the DNA. Among 380,000 or so clones listed, around nine tenths were seen once. Concerning this clone itself: One end of the junction varies from germline; a read error may be responsible.

Sample: PBMCs or T cells enriched from blood (not recorded which). The sequence was obtained from a woman aged 25 to 39 with acute COVID-19.

The chain's CDR3 is CASSTGVEKLFF. For the CDR3, the DNA is TGTGCCAGCAGTACAGGGGTCGAAAAACTGTTTTTT. The chain employs TRBV19 and TRBJ1-4; 7 bases line up with TRBD1. The CDR3 extends over 12 amino acids. Germline V gene data show CDR1 as LNHDA and CDR2 as SQIVND (reference sequence).